One TCR beta chain is described in this entry. This entry belongs to a study of blood T cell repertoires in COVID-19. Whole-study context: Spain, Italy and the United States supplied samples that represented acute and convalescent COVID-19. In each case, the material was cDNA or gDNA derived from T cells, B-cell-depleted T cells, or PBMCs.

CDR1 is SGHDT, CDR2 YYEEEE, per germline. CDR3 length: 14 residues. V shed 4 bases and J shed 17 bases, with 24 bases lying between them. Using immunoSEQ multiplex PCR, the repertoire was profiled, and TCRdb retains in-frame clones only, with some absent. Of about 200,000 clones listed, roughly 85% are singletons. The receptor was derived from a man aged 55 to 70 with active or convalescent COVID-19. Sequencing was carried out using peripheral blood. The chain couples TRBV5-6 to TRBJ1-4; D unclear. The CDR3 protein is CASSRNDQEAHLFF. The CDR3, as DNA: TGTGCCAGCAGCCGCAATGATCAGGAGGCGCATTTATTTTTT.